Below are 3 T cell receptor beta chains sequenced from a single sample in a study of T cell repertoires in cytomegalovirus infection. TCRdb re-called the reads through MiXCR, storing one row per CDR3 protein. The repertoire has 200,000 to 250,000 distinct CDR3 sequences, roughly 12% of them found once; the top ten carry around 1.6%. Sequencing used PBMCs. The receptors stem from a human donor in good health (CMV status not recorded). Some clones in this sample may be carry-over from other donors' samples.

There are many counts of this clonotype. The chain employs TRBV19 and TRBJ1-1; 8 bases map to TRBD1. Germline trimming cut 5 bases from V and 5 bases from J; bases unmatched to any gene: 10. CDR3 length: 15 amino acids. In germline, CDR1 is LNHDA, CDR2 SQIVND (reference sequence). For the CDR3, the DNA is TGTGCCAGTAGTCCCGGACAGGGTTCGAAAACTGAAGCTTTCTTT. It yields the protein CASSPGQGSKTEAFF.

The chain links TRBV14 to TRBJ2-1; 9 bases are a match to TRBD1. The germline V gene encodes CDR1 SGHDN and CDR2 FVKESK. V was pared by 6 bases and J by 7 bases, with 7 bases of the junction left unmatched. This CDR3 region has 14 residues. The CDR3 region is CASRHRGRENEQFF. The CDR3 DNA sequence: TGTGCCAGCAGGCACAGGGGGCGGGAAAATGAGCAGTTCTTC.

The chain uses TRBV12-3 or TRBV12-4 and TRBJ1-2; no clear D. The V end lost 5 bases, the J end lost 6 bases, and 13 bases lay between the germline ends. The CDR3 is 13 amino acids. CDR3 in DNA: TGTGCCAGCAGTCCTCGGGCCTACAATGGCTACACCTTC. The encoded protein is CASSPRAYNGYTF.